The TCR beta chain described here comes from a study of blood T cells in healthy people across ages. A few counts support this clonotype. Relative to the germline gene, one junction end is altered; a read error may explain this. The CDR3 extends over 14 amino acids. A second PCR of roughly 7 to 11 cycles used a sample-barcoded 5' primer and a J-beta primer mix. Each CDR3 protein is one row after TCRdb ran MiXCR on the 5' RACE reads. In the table there are around 990,000 distinct CDR3 sequences, 35% to 45% of which are singletons. The V and J genes are TRBV12-3 or TRBV12-4 and TRBJ1-6; D gene uncertain. This sequence was found in a man in his late teens or twenties in good health. The sequenced sample was blood. The CDR3: CASSLIQYNSPPHF. The CDR3 nucleotides read TGTGCCAGCAGTTTAATACAGTATAATTCACCCCCCCACTTT.